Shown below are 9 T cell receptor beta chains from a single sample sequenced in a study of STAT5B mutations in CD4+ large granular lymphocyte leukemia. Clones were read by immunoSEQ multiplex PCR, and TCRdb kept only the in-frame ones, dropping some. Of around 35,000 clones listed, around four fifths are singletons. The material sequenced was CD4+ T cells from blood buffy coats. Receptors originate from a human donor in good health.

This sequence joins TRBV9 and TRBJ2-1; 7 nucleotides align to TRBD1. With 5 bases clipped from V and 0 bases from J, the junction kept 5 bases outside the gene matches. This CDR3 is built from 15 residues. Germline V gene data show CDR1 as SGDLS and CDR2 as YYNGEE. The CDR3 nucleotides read TGTGCCAGCAGTATGGACAGGAGCTCCTACAATGAGCAGTTCTTC. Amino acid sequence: CASSMDRSSYNEQFF.

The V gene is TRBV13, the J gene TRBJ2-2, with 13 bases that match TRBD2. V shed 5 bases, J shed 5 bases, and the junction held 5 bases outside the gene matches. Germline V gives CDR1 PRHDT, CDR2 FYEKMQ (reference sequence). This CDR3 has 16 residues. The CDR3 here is CASSVGLAGETGELFF. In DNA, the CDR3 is TGTGCCAGCAGCGTCGGACTAGCGGGGGAAACCGGGGAGCTGTTTTTT.

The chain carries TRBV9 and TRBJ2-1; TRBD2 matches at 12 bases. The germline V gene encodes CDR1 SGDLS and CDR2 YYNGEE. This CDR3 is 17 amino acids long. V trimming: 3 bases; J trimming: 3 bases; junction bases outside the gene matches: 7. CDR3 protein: CASSATSGRIVYNEQFF. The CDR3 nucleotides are TGTGCCAGCAGCGCGACTAGCGGGAGAATCGTCTACAATGAGCAGTTCTTC.

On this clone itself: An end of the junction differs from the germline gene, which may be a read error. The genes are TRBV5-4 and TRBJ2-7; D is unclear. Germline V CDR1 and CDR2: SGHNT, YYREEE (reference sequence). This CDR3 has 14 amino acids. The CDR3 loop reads CASRLAGVMGEQYF. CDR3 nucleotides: TGTGCCAGCAGGTTGGCTGGGGTCATGGGCGAGCAGTACTTC.

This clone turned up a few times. Written as DNA, the CDR3 is TGTGCCAGCAGTGAATTGGTGGAGAACACTGAAGCTTTCTTT. Translated: CASSELVENTEAFF. V usage is TRBV25-1 and J usage is TRBJ1-1; D remains unclear. With 1 base removed from V and 1 base from J, the gap between germline ends came to 7 bases. The CDR3 has 14 amino acids. Looked up from germline, CDR1 is MGHDK and CDR2 is SYGVNS.

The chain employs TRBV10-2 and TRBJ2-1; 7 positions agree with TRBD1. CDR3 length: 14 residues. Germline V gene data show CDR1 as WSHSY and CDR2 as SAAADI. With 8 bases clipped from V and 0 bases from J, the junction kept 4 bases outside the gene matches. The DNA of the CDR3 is TGCGCCAGCTTGGACAGGCTCTCCTACAATGAGCAGTTCTTC. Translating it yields CASLDRLSYNEQFF.

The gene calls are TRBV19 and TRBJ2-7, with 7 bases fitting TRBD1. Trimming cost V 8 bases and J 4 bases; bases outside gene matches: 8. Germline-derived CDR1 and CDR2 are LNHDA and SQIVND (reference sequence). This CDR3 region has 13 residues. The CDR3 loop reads CASYPGQKYEQYF. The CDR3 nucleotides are TGTGCCAGTTATCCGGGACAGAAATACGAGCAGTACTTC.

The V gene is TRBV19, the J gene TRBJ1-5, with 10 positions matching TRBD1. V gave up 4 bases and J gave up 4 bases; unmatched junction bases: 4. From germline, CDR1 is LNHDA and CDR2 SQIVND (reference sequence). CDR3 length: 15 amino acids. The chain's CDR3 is CASSTDRGLNQPQHF. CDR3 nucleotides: TGTGCCAGTAGTACCGACAGGGGGCTAAATCAGCCCCAGCATTTT.

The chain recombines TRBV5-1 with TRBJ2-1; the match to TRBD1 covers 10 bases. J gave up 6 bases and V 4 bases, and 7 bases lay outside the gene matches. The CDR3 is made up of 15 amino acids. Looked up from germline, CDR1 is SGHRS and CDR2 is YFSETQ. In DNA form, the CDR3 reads TGCGCCAGCAGCCCCGGACAGGGGGGTTTCAATGAGCAGTTCTTC. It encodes CASSPGQGGFNEQFF.